Following are 18 T cell receptor beta chains from one sample sequenced in a study of beta chain features in type 1 diabetes. Every isolated RNA sample was fully reverse transcribed, so sequencing captured expressed TCRB transcripts. Profiling relied on immunoSEQ multiplex PCR, and the TCRdb table lists in-frame clones only, not all of them. The sample comprises 640,000 or so clones, over 12% of which are singletons, and 0.03% to 0.045% rests with the top ten. The antigens these receptors bind are not known. The study, taken as a whole, reports: Researchers report that Type 1 diabetes patients had moderately but significantly shorter TCRB CDR3s across all four CD4+ subsets.

The sample comprised naive CD4+ T cells from blood. The origin of the receptors is a man in his late teens or twenties with type 1 diabetes.

This clone was seen more than once but under ten times. The chain links TRBV9 to TRBJ2-7, with 7 bases fitting TRBD2. The J segment lost 2 bases and the V segment lost 4 bases, leaving 12 bases of the junction unmatched. Germline lookup yields CDR1 SGDLS and CDR2 YYNGEE. CDR3 length: 16 residues. Here the CDR3 reads CASSSGGTKGTYEQYF. The CDR3 DNA is TGTGCCAGCAGCTCCGGCGGGACTAAAGGGACCTACGAGCAGTACTTC.

The chain uses TRBV18 and TRBJ2-5; D remains unclear. Trimming left V 3 bases short and J 7 bases short, with 15 bases between. This CDR3 contains 14 residues. The germline V gene has CDR1 KGHSH and CDR2 LQKENI. Here the CDR3 reads CASSPSSGALTQYF. In nucleotides, the CDR3 is TGTGCCAGCTCACCCTCCAGTGGCGCATTGACCCAGTACTTC.

This clone turned up a few times. An end of the junction does not agree with germline; a read error may underlie this. The rearrangement joins TRBV2 to TRBJ2-1; 11 nucleotides align to TRBD2. Germline V CDR1 and CDR2: SNHLY, FYNNEI. CDR3 size: 12 residues. For the CDR3, the DNA is TGTGCCAGCAGTGGTACTAGCGGGGGTAAAGTCTTC. Protein product: CASSGTSGGKVF.

J is TRBJ1-2 and V is TRBV7-9; unclear D gene. The V and J ends lost 4 bases and 2 bases respectively, with 14 bases between them. The CDR3 covers 15 residues. The germline V gene has CDR1 SEHNR and CDR2 FQNEAQ (reference sequence). CDR3 sequence reads: CASSSPARANYGYTF. Here the CDR3 DNA reads TGTGCCAGCAGCTCCCCTGCGCGTGCCAACTATGGCTACACCTTC.

The genes are TRBV9 and TRBJ1-3; a possible D gene is TRBD1 (6 bases). Trimming shortened V by 2 bases and J by 0 bases, and 12 bases separated the two germline ends. Germline assignment: CDR1 SGDLS and CDR2 YYNGEE. There are 16 residues in the CDR3. CDR3 protein: CASSVGQTFSGNTIYF. CDR3 nucleotides: TGTGCCAGCAGCGTTGGACAGACCTTCTCTGGAAACACCATATATTTT. The full variable domain, completed using reference TRBV9 and TRBJ1-3, is DSGVTQTPKHLITATGQRVTLRCSPRSGDLSVYWYQQSLDQGLQFLIQYYNGEERAKGNILERFSAQQFPDLHSELNLSSLELGDSALYFCASSVGQTFSGNTIYFGEGSWLTVV.

This clone was detected a few times. The chain employs TRBV7-2 and TRBJ1-5; 10 positions agree with TRBD1. This CDR3 has 14 residues. CDR1 and CDR2 (germline): SGHTA, FQGNSA. V was pared by 5 bases and J by 5 bases, with 3 bases of the junction left unmatched. The CDR3 sequence: CASSGTGEYQPQHF. The CDR3 DNA is TGTGCCAGCAGCGGGACAGGGGAATATCAGCCCCAGCATTTT. Using reference TRBV7-2 and TRBJ1-5 for the parts outside the CDR3, the full variable domain is GAGVSQSPSNKVTEKGKDVELRCDPISGHTALYWYRQSLGQGLEFLIYFQGNSAPDKSGLPSDRFSAERTGGSVSTLTIQRTQQEDSAVYLCASSGTGEYQPQHFGDGTRLSIL.

The CDR3 protein is CATSRGGAGSTDTQYF. The DNA for the CDR3 is TGTGCCACCAGCAGAGGGGGGGCAGGGTCAACAGATACGCAGTATTTT. The V call is TRBV15, the J call TRBJ2-3; D may be TRBD1 or TRBD2 (6 bases each). Germline values: CDR1 LNHNV, CDR2 YYDKDF (reference sequence). CDR3 length equals 16 residues. V was trimmed by 1 base and J by 3 bases, leaving 14 bases between them.

This clone was found once. The chain recombines TRBV11-2 with TRBJ2-7, with 9 bases identical to TRBD2. V dropped 0 bases and J dropped 7; count of bases not matched to a gene: 7. The CDR3 runs to 15 residues. The germline V gene encodes CDR1 SGHAT and CDR2 FQNNGV. The CDR3 nucleotides are TGTGCCAGCAGCTTAGAACTAGCGGGCCTCTTAGAGCAGTACTTC. It specifies CASSLELAGLLEQYF.

The gene calls are TRBV7-2 and TRBJ2-1; 10 bases are a match to TRBD2. Germline trimming cut 6 bases from V and 4 bases from J; bases unmatched to any gene: 6. There are 15 residues in the CDR3. Germline CDR1 and CDR2: SGHTA and FQGNSA. The CDR3 here is CASSSGTSDYNEQFF. The CDR3 DNA follows: TGTGCCAGCAGTTCCGGGACTAGCGATTACAATGAGCAGTTCTTC.

This clone was seen a few times. J is TRBJ2-7 and V is TRBV5-4; a weak D match, TRBD1 (5 bases). The CDR3 spans 14 residues. Germline assignment: CDR1 SGHNT and CDR2 YYREEE (reference sequence). The V and J ends lost 4 bases and 0 bases respectively, with 11 bases between them. This chain's CDR3 is CASSLNRSSYEQYF. The CDR3 DNA reads TGTGCCAGCAGCCTTAACAGGAGCTCCTACGAGCAGTACTTC.

The chain combines TRBV6-6 with TRBJ1-2; tentative D call: TRBD1 (6 bases). V shed 9 bases and J shed 0 bases, with 20 bases lying between them. Germline loops: CDR1 MNHNY, CDR2 SVGAGI (reference sequence). The CDR3 loop spans 16 amino acids. In DNA, the CDR3 is TGTGCCAGTTTGAATGGGGGGGGCCGAGCTAACTATGGCTACACCTTC. This encodes CASLNGGGRANYGYTF.

This clone was recorded only once. At one boundary the junction diverges from the germline segment, which might be a read error. The rearrangement links TRBV5-1 to TRBJ2-7; 10 bases match TRBD1. The CDR3 is 14 amino acids. The V gene's germline CDR1 is SGHRS and CDR2 YFSETQ. DNA of the CDR3: TGCGCCAACAGCAATGGGACAGGGGTCCGGGAGCAGTACTTC. Translated: CANSNGTGVREQYF.

This clone has just a few counts. This chain joins TRBV5-4 and TRBJ2-5, with 7 bases lining up with TRBD1. Germline trimming cut 4 bases from V and 4 bases from J; bases unmatched to any gene: 7. The CDR3 covers 14 residues. The germline V gene has CDR1 SGHNT and CDR2 YYREEE (reference sequence). DNA of the CDR3: TGTGCCAGCAGCCTCGAAACAGGGGTAGAGACCCAGTACTTC. The encoded protein is CASSLETGVETQYF. Variable domain in full (rest from reference TRBV5-4 and TRBJ2-5): ETGVTQSPTHLIKTRGQQVTLRCSSQSGHNTVSWYQQALGQGPQFIFQYYREEENGRGNFPPRFSGLQFPNYSSELNVNALELDDSALYLCASSLETGVETQYFGPGTRLLVL.

The CDR3 coding sequence is TGTGCCAGCAGCGTAGGGTCTACCTATGGCTACACCTTC. Translation: CASSVGSTYGYTF. The gene calls are TRBV9 and TRBJ1-2; no definite D call. V was pared by 0 bases and J by 4 bases, with 7 bases between. The CDR3 has 13 amino acids. In germline, CDR1 is SGDLS, CDR2 YYNGEE.

The chain combines TRBV2 with TRBJ1-2; D is possibly TRBD1 (5 bases). Germline V gene sequence: CDR1 SNHLY, CDR2 FYNNEI. This CDR3 spans 14 amino acids. The V gene lost 4 bases and the J gene lost 1 base, with 10 bases spanning the gap. The CDR3 loop reads CASSGQGSNYGYTF. CDR3 DNA sequence: TGTGCCAGCAGTGGTCAGGGCAGTAACTATGGCTACACCTTC. Full variable domain (missing parts from reference TRBV2 and TRBJ1-2): EPEVTQTPSHQVTQMGQEVILRCVPISNHLYFYWYRQILGQKVEFLVSFYNNEISEKSEIFDDQFSVERPDGSNFTLKIRSTKLEDSAMYFCASSGQGSNYGYTFGSGTRLTVV.

This chain uses TRBV6-5 with TRBJ1-1, with unresolved D. Looked up from germline, CDR1 is MNHEY and CDR2 is SVGAGI. Trimming left V 6 bases short and J 7 bases short, with 9 bases between. The CDR3 length is 11 residues. Here the CDR3 DNA reads TGTGCCAGCAGACCGGGAGTTGAAGCTTTCTTT. As protein: CASRPGVEAFF.

The rearrangement links TRBV29-1 to TRBJ2-7, with unresolved D. There are 14 residues in the CDR3. V gave up 5 bases and J gave up 2 bases, with 16 bases separating them. CDR1 is SQVTM, CDR2 ANQGSEA, per germline. In DNA, the CDR3 is TGCAGCGTTACCCTTTGGACCGTTGCCTACGAGCAGTACTTC. Protein product: CSVTLWTVAYEQYF.

The rearrangement uses TRBV29-1 and TRBJ2-2; D might be TRBD1 (5 bases). CDR3 length: 14 amino acids. V lost 5 bases to trimming and J lost 6 bases, with 16 bases between them. CDR1 is SQVTM, CDR2 ANQGSEA, per germline. The CDR3 DNA reads as TGCAGCGTTACCTCTAGGGGCGCCGCCGGGGAGCTGTTTTTT. Translating gives CSVTSRGAAGELFF.